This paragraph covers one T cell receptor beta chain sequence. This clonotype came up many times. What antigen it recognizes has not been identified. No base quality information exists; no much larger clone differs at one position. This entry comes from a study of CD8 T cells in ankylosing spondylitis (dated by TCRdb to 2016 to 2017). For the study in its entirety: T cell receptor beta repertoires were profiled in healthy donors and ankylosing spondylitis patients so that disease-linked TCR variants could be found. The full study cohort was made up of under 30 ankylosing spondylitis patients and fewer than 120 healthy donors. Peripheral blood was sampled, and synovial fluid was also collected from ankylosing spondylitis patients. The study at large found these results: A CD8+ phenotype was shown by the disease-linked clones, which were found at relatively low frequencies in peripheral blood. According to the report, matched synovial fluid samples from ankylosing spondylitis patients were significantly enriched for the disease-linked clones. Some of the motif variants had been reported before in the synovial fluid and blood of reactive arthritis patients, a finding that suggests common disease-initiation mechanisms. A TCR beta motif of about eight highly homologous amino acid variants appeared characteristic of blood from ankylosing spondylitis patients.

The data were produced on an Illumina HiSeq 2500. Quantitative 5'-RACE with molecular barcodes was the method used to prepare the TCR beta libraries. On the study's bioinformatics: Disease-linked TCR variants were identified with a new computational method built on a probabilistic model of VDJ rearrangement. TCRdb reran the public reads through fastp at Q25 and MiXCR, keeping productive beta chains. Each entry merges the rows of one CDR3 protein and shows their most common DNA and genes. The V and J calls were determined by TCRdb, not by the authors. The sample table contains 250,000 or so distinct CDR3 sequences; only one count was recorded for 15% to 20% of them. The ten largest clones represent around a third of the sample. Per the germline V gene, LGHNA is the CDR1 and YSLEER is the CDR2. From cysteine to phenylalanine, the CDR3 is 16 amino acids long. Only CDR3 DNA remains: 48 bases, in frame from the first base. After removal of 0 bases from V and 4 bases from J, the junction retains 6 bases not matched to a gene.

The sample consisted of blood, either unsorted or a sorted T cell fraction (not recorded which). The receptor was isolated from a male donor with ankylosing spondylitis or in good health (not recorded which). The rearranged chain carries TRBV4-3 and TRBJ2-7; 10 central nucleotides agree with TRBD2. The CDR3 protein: CASSQDVSGRIYEQYF. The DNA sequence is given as TGCGCCAGCAGCCAAGACGTTAGCGGGAGGATATACGAGCAGTACTTC.